This passage covers 32 T cell receptor beta chains from one sample sequenced in a study of control samples from healthy donors and cancer patients. Some clones are missing from TCRdb's copy, which holds only in-frame ones; the method was immunoSEQ multiplex PCR. The repertoire consists of about 140,000 clones, with about 91% occurring once and the leading ten covering 1.7%. Source material: blood. The receptor set was obtained from a man younger than 35 in good health.

This clone was recorded once. This chain's CDR3 is CASSLDGQGAYGYTF. In nucleotides, the CDR3 is TGTGCCAGCAGTTTAGATGGACAGGGGGCCTATGGCTACACCTTC. The chain has TRBV28 and TRBJ1-2, with 11 bases that match TRBD1. Germline loops: CDR1 MDHEN, CDR2 SYDVKM. Trimming removed 2 bases from V and 4 bases from J; junction bases left unmatched: 3. The CDR3 has 15 residues.

This clone has only one observation. The V call is TRBV6-2 or TRBV6-3, the J call TRBJ1-5; possible D gene TRBD1, 5 bases. The germline gives CDR1 MNHEY, CDR2 SVGEGT. CDR3 size: 16 residues. V was shortened by 3 bases and J by 5 bases, with 17 bases between the two germline ends. The CDR3, as DNA: TGTGCCAGCAGTTATACGCAGGGTAGGGGAGATCAGCCCCAGCATTTT. It codes for CASSYTQGRGDQPQHF.

The chain combines TRBV6-1 with TRBJ2-6; D unresolved. Germline CDR1 and CDR2: MNHNS and SASEGT. V was trimmed by 2 bases and J by 4 bases, leaving 9 bases between them. This CDR3 has 15 residues. CDR3 DNA sequence: TGTGCCAGCAGTGAACAGGTCTCAGGGGCCAACGTCCTGACTTTC. Translating it yields CASSEQVSGANVLTF.

This clone has only one observation. This chain's CDR3 is CASSLAGNADTQYF. CDR3 DNA sequence: TGTGCCAGCAGCTTAGCTGGGAACGCAGATACGCAGTATTTT. The chain carries TRBV7-2 and TRBJ2-3; no reliable D call. This CDR3 spans 14 amino acids. From germline, CDR1 is SGHTA and CDR2 FQGNSA. Between the trimmed V and J ends, which lost 0 bases and 4 bases, there was a span of 8 bases. Looking up the rest from reference TRBV7-2 and TRBJ2-3 gives the full variable domain: GAGVSQSPSNKVTEKGKDVELRCDPISGHTALYWYRQSLGQGLEFLIYFQGNSAPDKSGLPSDRFSAERTGGSVSTLTIQRTQQEDSAVYLCASSLAGNADTQYFGPGTRLTVL.

This chain links TRBV15 with TRBJ1-2; 8 bases fit TRBD1. After removal of 4 bases from V and 2 bases from J, the junction contained 6 bases not matched to a gene. The CDR3 runs 15 residues. Germline CDR1 is LNHNV and CDR2 is YYDKDF (reference sequence). The CDR3: CATSTWTGTNYGYTF. CDR3 in DNA: TGTGCCACCAGCACTTGGACAGGGACCAACTATGGCTACACCTTC.

In this sample, this clone turned up many times. The V gene is TRBV7-9, the J gene TRBJ2-1; 15 bases map to TRBD2. The CDR3 contains 17 residues. Germline V gene data show CDR1 as SEHNR and CDR2 as FQNEAQ (reference sequence). V gave up 6 bases and J gave up 5 bases; unmatched junction bases: 8. CDR3 bases: TGTGCCAGCAGGGGACTAGCGGGGGGCGGTGGTGACAATGAGCAGTTCTTC. As protein: CASRGLAGGGGDNEQFF. Drawing the rest from reference TRBV7-9 and TRBJ2-1, the complete variable domain is DTGVSQNPRHKITKRGQNVTFRCDPISEHNRLYWYRQTLGQGPEFLTYFQNEAQLEKSRLLSDRFSAERPKGSFSTLEIQRTEQGDSAMYLCASRGLAGGGGDNEQFFGPGTRLTVL.

About this clone itself: It is unclear where the CDR3 begins or ends on the DNA, so no DNA is shown, and the CDR3 is as TCRdb lists it. The V and J genes are TRBV6-4 and TRBJ1-2. The germline CDR1 and CDR2 sequences are MRHNA and SNTAGT. The CDR3 numbers 17 amino acids, ends counted. CDR3 region: CAESYLCQGGDEDGYTF.

The chain carries TRBV5-1 and TRBJ1-2, with 7 bases fitting TRBD1. Per the germline V gene, CDR1 is SGHRS and CDR2 is YFSETQ. V was clipped by 0 bases and J by 8 bases; unmatched bases: 4. CDR3 length equals 13 residues. The CDR3 protein is CASSLGQGGGYTF. In nucleotides, the CDR3 is TGCGCCAGCAGCTTGGGACAGGGCGGCGGCTACACCTTC.

The chain is built from TRBV4-3 and TRBJ2-7; D remains unclear. The V end lost 2 bases, the J end lost 5 bases, and 13 bases lay between the germline ends. Germline loops: CDR1 LGHNA, CDR2 YSLEER. The CDR3 is 14 amino acids. In DNA form, the CDR3 reads TGCGCCAGCAGCCAAAGCTGGGTATCGGACGAGCAGTACTTC. As protein: CASSQSWVSDEQYF.

The rearrangement uses TRBV19 and TRBJ2-4, with 9 bases matching TRBD1. The V gene's germline CDR1 is LNHDA and CDR2 SQIVND (reference sequence). V was pared by 7 bases and J by 0 bases, with 13 bases of the junction left unmatched. The length of the CDR3 is 18 residues. The CDR3 spells CASTLGGHRGLAKNIQYF. The DNA for the CDR3 is TGTGCCAGTACCCTGGGGGGGCACAGGGGGCTAGCCAAAAACATTCAGTACTTC.

The CDR3 coding sequence is TGCGCCAGCAGCCCTTTGGTAGCGGGGGGAAGTACGCAGTATTTT. Protein: CASSPLVAGGSTQYF. The rearrangement uses TRBV4-1 and TRBJ2-3; 10 positions agree with TRBD2. CDR1 is MGHRA and CDR2 is YSYEKL in the germline V gene. The trim removed 4 bases at V and 8 bases at J, leaving 9 bases unmatched. This CDR3 comprises 15 residues.

The V and J genes are TRBV10-1 and TRBJ1-5, with 10 nucleotides matching TRBD1. Losses at the gene ends were 3 bases for V and 9 bases for J; bases not matched to a gene: 17. The V gene's germline CDR1 is WNHNN and CDR2 SYGVQD (reference sequence). This CDR3 has 18 residues. CDR3 sequence: CASSDEPGQGPLRPPQHF. In DNA, the CDR3 is TGCGCCAGCAGTGACGAACCGGGACAGGGGCCCCTCCGGCCGCCCCAGCATTTT.

The chain joins TRBV10-3 to TRBJ2-5; 12 bases line up with TRBD2. Germline CDR1 reads ENHRY; CDR2 reads SYGVKD. V was clipped by 11 bases and J by 2 bases; unmatched bases: 6. The CDR3 totals 14 residues. This CDR3 is CAVSLAGGQETQYF. Written as DNA, the CDR3 is TGTGCCGTCTCACTAGCGGGGGGACAAGAGACCCAGTACTTC.

The rearrangement links TRBV6-1 to TRBJ2-7, with D possibly matching TRBD2 (6 bases). Germline V gene lookup returns CDR1 MNHNS and CDR2 SASEGT. The CDR3 runs 16 residues. V dropped 2 bases and J dropped 9 bases, with 23 bases sitting between them. This chain's CDR3 is CASSESVGVTSPLQYF. CDR3 sequence (DNA): TGTGCCAGCAGTGAATCGGTTGGGGTCACTAGCCCTCTGCAGTACTTC.

The CDR3, as DNA: TGTGCCACGACGGACAGGGTAATTACAGATACGCAGTATTTT. This translates into CATTDRVITDTQYF. The V and J genes are TRBV7-9 and TRBJ2-3; 8 bases map to TRBD1. Germline CDR1 is SEHNR and CDR2 is FQNEAQ (reference sequence). The CDR3 spans 14 residues. With V trimmed by 10 bases and J by 3 bases, 9 bases remained unmatched.

V usage is TRBV2 and J usage is TRBJ2-3; D possibly uses TRBD1 or TRBD2 (5 bases each). Germline V gives CDR1 SNHLY, CDR2 FYNNEI. The CDR3 is made up of 14 amino acids. V lost 7 bases, J lost 2 bases, and 13 bases lay in between. The CDR3 here is CASTYGTNTDTQYF. The CDR3 DNA is TGTGCCAGCACCTACGGGACGAACACAGATACGCAGTATTTT.

This clone was observed a single time. This chain connects TRBV3-1 (or the pseudogene TRBV3-2) to TRBJ2-5, with TRBD2 matching 11 bases. CDR1 LGHDT and CDR2 YNNKEL come from the germline V gene (reference sequence). The CDR3 is made up of 17 amino acids. After removal of 1 base from V and 4 bases from J, the junction contained 8 bases not matched to a gene. Here the CDR3 DNA reads TGTGCCAGCAGCCAAGGTCTTAGCGGGGGGGTCGGAGAGACCCAGTACTTC. It codes for CASSQGLSGGVGETQYF.

V gene TRBV19 combines with J gene TRBJ2-3, with D tentatively TRBD2 (5 bases). V lost 9 bases and J lost 5, with 12 bases in between. The CDR3 loop spans 12 amino acids. The germline CDR1 and CDR2 sequences are LNHDA and SQIVND (reference sequence). The CDR3 is CASGPGIDTQYF. CDR3 coding DNA: TGTGCCAGCGGCCCGGGGATAGATACGCAGTATTTT.

A few counts support this clone. The gene calls are TRBV27 and TRBJ2-7; 8 bases line up with TRBD1. CDR1 MNHEY and CDR2 SMNVEV come from the germline V gene (reference sequence). With 2 bases clipped from V and 0 bases from J, the junction kept 0 bases outside the gene matches. The CDR3 extends over 14 amino acids. CDR3 bases: TGTGCCAGCAGTTTAACAGGGGGCTCCTACGAGCAGTACTTC. This encodes CASSLTGGSYEQYF.

The J gene is TRBJ1-1, the V gene TRBV6-5; D might be TRBD1 (5 bases). Germline CDR1 reads MNHEY; CDR2 reads SVGAGI. With 6 bases removed from V and 4 bases from J, the gap between germline ends came to 12 bases. The CDR3 totals 13 residues. The DNA for the CDR3 is TGTGCCAGCAGATCCGAGGGGATCACTGAAGCTTTCTTT. It specifies CASRSEGITEAFF.

With respect to this clone: The junction and the germline gene differ at one end; a read error may be behind it. Additional DNA sequences in this sample encode the identical CDR3. The chain combines TRBV7-3 with TRBJ2-6; D is possibly TRBD2 (6 bases). Germline lookup yields CDR1 SGHTA and CDR2 FQGTGA. The CDR3 spans 15 residues. The CDR3 protein is CASSLTLGGANVLTF. CDR3 nucleotide sequence: TGTGCCAGCAGCTTAACGTTAGGAGGGGCCAACGTCCTGACTTTT.

This chain connects TRBV27 to TRBJ1-5; TRBD1 matches 9 bases. The CDR3 contains 15 residues. With V trimmed by 6 bases and J by 7 bases, 10 bases remained unmatched. Germline CDR1 is MNHEY and CDR2 is SMNVEV (reference sequence). Here the CDR3 DNA reads TGTGCCAGCAGACCAAAAACAGGGGGCCGGCAGCCCCAGCATTTT. This encodes CASRPKTGGRQPQHF.

The J gene is TRBJ2-5, the V gene TRBV6-2 or TRBV6-3; 11 bases agree with TRBD1. CDR1 MNHEY and CDR2 SVGEGT come from the germline V gene. V gave up 6 bases and J gave up 4 bases; unmatched junction bases: 13. The CDR3 covers 17 residues. The CDR3 protein is CASSPDSAGTGGETQYF. CDR3 DNA: TGTGCCAGCAGCCCTGACTCAGCCGGGACAGGGGGAGAGACCCAGTACTTC.

The chain employs TRBV13 and TRBJ2-7; D uncertain. This CDR3 is built from 13 residues. V was cut by 5 bases and J by 2 bases, with 10 bases left in between. The germline gives CDR1 PRHDT, CDR2 FYEKMQ (reference sequence). DNA for the CDR3: TGTGCCAGCAGCGCCCGTGGGCCCTACGAGCAGTACTTC. It specifies CASSARGPYEQYF.

The chain recombines TRBV29-1 with TRBJ2-3, with 9 bases identical to TRBD2. With 7 bases clipped from V and 2 bases from J, the junction kept 7 bases outside the gene matches. Germline V gene lookup returns CDR1 SQVTM and CDR2 ANQGSEA. The CDR3 runs to 14 residues. The CDR3 coding sequence is TGCAGCGCCAATAGCGGGGGATACACAGATACGCAGTATTTT. This translates into CSANSGGYTDTQYF.

In this sample, this clone turned up a few times. The gene calls are TRBV4-2 and TRBJ2-7; 9 bases match TRBD2. Unmatched junction bases numbered 9, after V lost 1 base and J lost 2 bases. CDR1 LGHNA and CDR2 YNFKEQ come from the germline V gene. The CDR3 is 17 residues long. The CDR3 DNA reads TGTGCCAGCAGCCAAGGATTCGCGGGGGGGACCACCTACGAGCAGTACTTC. It encodes CASSQGFAGGTTYEQYF.

The chain recombines TRBV5-4 with TRBJ1-2; 9 nucleotides line up with TRBD1. Germline V gene data show CDR1 as SGHNT and CDR2 as YYREEE (reference sequence). CDR3 length: 15 residues. Losses at the gene ends were 0 bases for V and 4 bases for J; bases not matched to a gene: 4. The DNA for the CDR3 is TGTGCCAGCAGCTTGGCCGCGACAGGGGGCTATGGCTACACCTTC. It codes for CASSLAATGGYGYTF.

This clone was seen a single time. The rearrangement joins TRBV29-1 to TRBJ1-2; D is possibly TRBD1 (5 bases). The CDR3 runs 13 residues. Germline V gene data show CDR1 as SQVTM and CDR2 as ANQGSEA. Trimming took 6 bases from V and 8 from J, leaving 19 bases between them. CDR3 sequence reads: CSVDTGTPGGYTF. CDR3 sequence (DNA): TGCAGCGTCGACACCGGGACTCCGGGCGGCTACACCTTC.

The chain carries TRBV5-6 and TRBJ2-1; 8 bases agree with TRBD2. Germline-derived CDR1 and CDR2 are SGHDT and YYEEEE. This CDR3 region has 16 residues. J gave up 3 bases and V 0 bases, and 5 bases lay outside the gene matches. The CDR3 loop is CASSLVRLAGYNEQFF. The CDR3 DNA reads as TGTGCCAGCAGCTTGGTCCGGCTAGCGGGCTACAATGAGCAGTTCTTC. The full variable domain, completed using reference TRBV5-6 and TRBJ2-1, is DAGVTQSPTHLIKTRGQQVTLRCSPKSGHDTVSWYQQALGQGPQFIFQYYEEEERQRGNFPDRFSGHQFPNYSSELNVNALLLGDSALYLCASSLVRLAGYNEQFFGPGTRLTVL.

The chain links TRBV7-8 to TRBJ2-7; D is possibly TRBD2 (6 bases). Trimming took 3 bases from V and 2 from J, leaving 14 bases between them. CDR1 is SGHVS and CDR2 is FQNEAQ in the germline V gene. This CDR3 comprises 15 residues. The CDR3 nucleotides read TGTGCCAGCAGCTTTGGAGGGAAGGGAGCCTACGAGCAGTACTTC. It specifies CASSFGGKGAYEQYF.

V and J are TRBV27 and TRBJ1-6; D gene unclear. Germline CDR1 and CDR2: MNHEY and SMNVEV (reference sequence). The CDR3 length is 15 residues. Trimming took 2 bases from V and 8 from J, leaving 13 bases between them. Written as DNA, the CDR3 is TGTGCCAGCAGTTTAGATGTAGGCCCTTATTCACCCCTCCACTTT. The encoded protein is CASSLDVGPYSPLHF.

The chain recombines TRBV3-1 (or the pseudogene TRBV3-2) with TRBJ1-2; 11 positions match TRBD1. There are 15 residues in the CDR3. Per the germline V gene, CDR1 is LGHDT and CDR2 is YNNKEL (reference sequence). Unmatched junction bases numbered 8, after V lost 4 bases and J lost 7 bases. CDR3 loop: CASSLQSGQGAGYTF. The CDR3 nucleotides read TGTGCCAGCAGCCTTCAGTCCGGACAGGGGGCTGGCTACACCTTC.